This TCR beta chain appears in the sequencing data of a study of cytomegalovirus exposure and HLA in healthy donors. This CDR3 is built from 17 residues. With 60 Vbeta and 13 Jbeta primers, the PCR was carried out. The repertoire was sequenced with immunoSEQ multiplex PCR; TCRdb's copy has only in-frame clones and lacks some. Altogether about 60,000 clones are present, around 73% being singletons, with the ten largest covering 5.4%. This clone was detected a few times. What was sequenced was PBMCs. The chain links TRBV21-1 to TRBJ2-7; no check of the table's D call, TRBD2, against the DNA was made. TRBV21-1 is marked as a pseudogene. The TCR originated in a man aged 45 to 65 in good health and CMV-seronegative. The CDR3 loop reads CASSSLVPGAGALKQYF. DNA for the CDR3: TGTGCCAGCAGCTCACTGGTCCCCGGAGCGGGGGCCCTGAAGCAGTACTTC.